This T cell receptor beta chain was profiled in a study of cytomegalovirus exposure and HLA in healthy donors. At the level of the study: Roughly 180 million T cells yielded around 100 million unique TCR beta sequences, as an earlier analysis found. The study, taken as a whole, reports: Per published reports, the classifier diagnosed cytomegalovirus status with high specificity and sensitivity.

With respect to this clone: The antigen is not known.

V lost 3 bases and J 7 bases, leaving 13 bases between the germline ends. Germline CDR1 is MDHEN and CDR2 is SYDVKM. This CDR3 is built from 14 residues. The primer mix had 60 Vbeta and 13 Jbeta primers. Sequencing used immunoSEQ multiplex PCR; TCRdb keeps in-frame clones, though not all of them. Its listing shows 35,000 to 50,000 clones. The clonotype originates from a woman under 40 in good health and CMV-seropositive. Sequencing input: PBMCs. V and J are TRBV28 and TRBJ2-4; tentative D call: TRBD1 (6 bases). The DNA for the CDR3 is TGTGCCAGCAGTTTTAGGGGGACCATCAACATTCAGTACTTC. This sequence encodes CASSFRGTINIQYF.